Shown below are 31 T cell receptor beta chains from a single sample sequenced in a study of shared clonotypes between healthy human individuals. Sequenced by immunoSEQ multiplex PCR; TCRdb stores in-frame clones only, minus some. The data show about 2.1 million clones, 85% to 95% seen once. Naive CD8 cells were CD45RO-negative, positively selected for CCR7, excluding terminally differentiated effector memory CD45RA+ cells. Sequencing input: naive CD8+ T cells from PBMCs. These receptors were obtained from a young man in good health. Some clones in this sample may be carry-over from other donors' samples.

The chain carries TRBV19 and TRBJ2-1; the D call may be TRBD1 or TRBD2 (5 bases each). V was shortened by 5 bases and J by 2 bases, with 25 bases between the two germline ends. The CDR3 has 19 residues. Germline V gives CDR1 LNHDA, CDR2 SQIVND (reference sequence). The CDR3 spells CASSPPVTSGTWPYNEQFF. The CDR3 DNA follows: TGTGCCAGTAGTCCGCCCGTAACTAGTGGGACCTGGCCCTACAATGAGCAGTTCTTC.

The V call is TRBV15, the J call TRBJ1-3; 9 bases line up with TRBD1. Germline CDR1 reads LNHNV; CDR2 reads YYDKDF (reference sequence). Trimming cost V 3 bases and J 2 bases; bases outside gene matches: 5. This CDR3 region has 16 residues. The CDR3 sequence: CATSRSRDRAGNTIYF. In DNA form, the CDR3 reads TGTGCCACCAGCAGGTCCCGGGACAGGGCTGGAAACACCATATATTTT.

This clone was seen a single time. Other DNA sequences in this sample translate to the same CDR3. The genes are TRBV27 and TRBJ2-1; TRBD2 matches at 9 bases. This CDR3 is built from 14 residues. Per germline, CDR1 MNHEY and CDR2 SMNVEV (reference sequence). J lost 6 bases, V lost 3 bases, and 3 bases had no gene match. The CDR3 nucleotides are TGTGCCAGCAGTTTCGGGCGGGAGGGCAATGAGCAGTTCTTC. This sequence encodes CASSFGREGNEQFF.

In this sample, this clone turned up once. This chain connects TRBV28 to TRBJ1-3, with 7 bases identical to TRBD1. CDR1 MDHEN and CDR2 SYDVKM come from the germline V gene. Unmatched junction bases numbered 5, after V lost 2 bases and J lost 4 bases. The CDR3 is 15 residues long. The CDR3 coding sequence is TGTGCCAGCAGTTTAGACGGGACAGTCGGAAACACCATATATTTT. Encoded protein: CASSLDGTVGNTIYF.

This chain links TRBV28 with TRBJ1-1; no reliable D call. V lost 6 bases to trimming and J lost 8 bases, with 16 bases between them. CDR1 is MDHEN, CDR2 SYDVKM, per germline. This CDR3 contains 13 residues. The CDR3 loop is CASSSTTQTEAFF. In DNA form, the CDR3 reads TGTGCCAGCAGCTCCACGACCCAAACCGAAGCTTTCTTT. The entire variable domain, with the rest obtained from reference TRBV28 and TRBJ1-1, is as follows: DVKVTQSSRYLVKRTGEKVFLECVQDMDHENMFWYRQDPGLGLRLIYFSYDVKMKEKGDIPEGYSVSREKKERFSLILESASTNQTSMYLCASSSTTQTEAFFGQGTRLTVV.

The chain couples TRBV27 to TRBJ1-2; a weak D match, TRBD1 (6 bases). With 6 bases removed from V and 3 bases from J, the gap between germline ends came to 14 bases. The CDR3 sequence is 14 residues long. The V gene's germline CDR1 is MNHEY and CDR2 SMNVEV (reference sequence). This CDR3 reads CASRPQGFDYGYTF. Here the CDR3 DNA reads TGTGCCAGCAGACCTCAGGGGTTCGACTATGGCTACACCTTC.

This clone was detected once. The V gene is TRBV29-1, the J gene TRBJ2-1, with no clear D. There are 10 residues in the CDR3. The V gene's germline CDR1 is SQVTM and CDR2 ANQGSEA. V dropped 4 bases and J dropped 9 bases, with 7 bases sitting between them. The CDR3 region is CSVVTFEQFF. The CDR3 nucleotides are TGCAGCGTTGTAACTTTTGAGCAGTTCTTC.

Comment on this clone: A much larger clone lies one base from this, so it may be a read error. Additional DNA sequences in this sample encode the identical CDR3. This chain uses TRBV5-1 with TRBJ2-2; 8 positions agree with TRBD2. Per germline, CDR1 SGHRS and CDR2 YFSETQ. With V trimmed by 0 bases and J by 4 bases, 5 bases remained unmatched. The CDR3 covers 16 residues. CDR3 DNA sequence: TGCGCCAGCAGCTTGGAGTGGCTAGCGGGCACCGGGGAGCTGTTTTTT. Encoded protein: CASSLEWLAGTGELFF.

This chain joins TRBV6-1 and TRBJ1-2; D not certain. This CDR3 is 13 amino acids long. V lost 6 bases to trimming and J lost 4 bases, with 12 bases between them. Germline V gene sequence: CDR1 MNHNS, CDR2 SASEGT. This CDR3 is CASRVPGSYGYTF. The CDR3 DNA follows: TGTGCCAGCAGAGTACCCGGGAGCTATGGCTACACCTTC.

V gene TRBV7-9 combines with J gene TRBJ2-1; D unclear. The CDR3 loop spans 14 amino acids. CDR1 is SEHNR, CDR2 FQNEAQ, per germline (reference sequence). V dropped 1 base and J dropped 6 bases, with 10 bases sitting between them. In nucleotides, the CDR3 is TGTGCCAGCAGCTTAGGTGTTAGGCCCAATGAGCAGTTCTTC. Amino acids: CASSLGVRPNEQFF. The complete variable domain, with remaining parts taken from reference TRBV7-9 and TRBJ2-1, reads DTGVSQNPRHKITKRGQNVTFRCDPISEHNRLYWYRQTLGQGPEFLTYFQNEAQLEKSRLLSDRFSAERPKGSFSTLEIQRTEQGDSAMYLCASSLGVRPNEQFFGPGTRLTVL.

This clone was seen just once. The chain has TRBV20-1 and TRBJ2-1; D unclear. Trimming took 5 bases from V and 5 from J, leaving 7 bases between them. Per the germline V gene, CDR1 is DFQATT and CDR2 is SNEGSKA (reference sequence). The CDR3 runs 11 residues. CDR3 sequence (DNA): TGCAGTGCTCTACCTAACAATGAGCAGTTCTTC. It encodes CSALPNNEQFF.

The chain employs TRBV6-4 and TRBJ1-2, with TRBD1 as a possible D gene (5 bases). Trimming stripped 0 bases from V and 3 bases from J, with 8 bases between. The CDR3 contains 14 residues. The germline V gene encodes CDR1 MRHNA and CDR2 SNTAGT. The CDR3 DNA is TGTGCCAGCAGTGACTCTGGGACGGACTATGGCTACACCTTC. Residues: CASSDSGTDYGYTF.

This sequence joins TRBV4-1 and TRBJ2-7; no clear D. Between the trimmed V and J ends, which lost 0 bases and 3 bases, there was a span of 9 bases. Germline CDR1 reads MGHRA; CDR2 reads YSYEKL. There are 14 residues in the CDR3. The CDR3 DNA follows: TGCGCCAGCAGCCAAGACATGAAGATCTACGAGCAGTACTTC. Translation: CASSQDMKIYEQYF.

V is TRBV4-3 and J is TRBJ2-2; D may be TRBD1 (6 bases). This CDR3 region has 14 residues. CDR1 and CDR2 from the germline V gene are LGHNA and YSLEER. Trimming stripped 5 bases from V and 7 bases from J, with 14 bases between. For the CDR3, the DNA is TGCGCCAGCAGCTACAGGGAAGGGGTCGGGGAGCTGTTTTTT. Translated: CASSYREGVGELFF.

The V and J genes are TRBV14 and TRBJ2-7; weak D call: TRBD2 (6 bases). V was shortened by 3 bases and J by 4 bases, with 10 bases between the two germline ends. Germline lookup yields CDR1 SGHDN and CDR2 FVKESK. This CDR3 comprises 13 residues. CDR3 DNA sequence: TGTGCCAGCAGCCACACGGGACTTTACGAGCAGTACTTC. Amino acids: CASSHTGLYEQYF. Full variable domain (missing parts from reference TRBV14 and TRBJ2-7): EAGVTQFPSHSVIEKGQTVTLRCDPISGHDNLYWYRRVMGKEIKFLLHFVKESKQDESGMPNNRFLAERTGGTYSTLKVQPAELEDSGVYFCASSHTGLYEQYFGPGTRLTVT.

The V gene is TRBV20-1, the J gene TRBJ2-7, with D perhaps assigned TRBD1 or TRBD2 (6 bases each). The CDR3 spans 10 residues. Germline-derived CDR1 and CDR2 are DFQATT and SNEGSKA (reference sequence). The CDR3 nucleotides are TGCAGCTTAGGGGGGATCGAGCAGTACTTC. Translated, it gives CSLGGIEQYF.

About this clone itself: This CDR3 is also generated by other DNA sequences in the sample. Here the CDR3 DNA reads TGTGCCAGCAGCCTTCGATACGAGCAGTACTTC. Its translation: CASSLRYEQYF. The V gene is TRBV5-8, the J gene TRBJ2-7; D not resolved. The V end lost 4 bases, the J end lost 4 bases, and 6 bases lay between the germline ends. The CDR3 extends over 11 amino acids. Looked up from germline, CDR1 is SGHTS and CDR2 is YDEGEE. Full variable domain (outside the CDR3, taken from reference TRBV5-8 and TRBJ2-7): EAGVTQSPTHLIKTRGQQATLRCSPISGHTSVYWYQQALGLGLQFLLWYDEGEERNRGNFPPRFSGRQFPNYSSELNVNALELEDSALYLCASSLRYEQYFGPGTRLTVT.

This clone appeared a single time. The chain has TRBV19 and TRBJ2-1; D is possibly TRBD1 (6 bases). The germline gives CDR1 LNHDA, CDR2 SQIVND (reference sequence). Trimming pared 6 bases from V and 6 bases from J, leaving 12 bases between. The CDR3 extends over 13 amino acids. CDR3 in DNA: TGTGCCAGTAGCTATGGGGGCACCAATGAGCAGTTCTTC. It is translated as CASSYGGTNEQFF. The variable domain in full, completed from reference TRBV19 and TRBJ2-1, reads DGGITQSPKYLFRKEGQNVTLSCEQNLNHDAMYWYRQDPGQGLRLIYYSQIVNDFQKGDIAEGYSVSREKKESFPLTVTSAQKNPTAFYLCASSYGGTNEQFFGPGTRLTVL.

The chain is built from TRBV19 and TRBJ2-7; 8 nucleotides match TRBD2. The V gene's germline CDR1 is LNHDA and CDR2 SQIVND (reference sequence). J lost 5 bases, V lost 4 bases, and 7 bases had no gene match. This CDR3 is 14 amino acids long. The DNA of the CDR3 is TGTGCCAGTAGTACCCGGGGGGGGATCAACGAGCAGTACTTC. Its translation is CASSTRGGINEQYF.

The CDR3 here is CAISESLAGGLSEQFF. The CDR3 coding sequence is TGTGCCATCAGTGAGTCGCTAGCGGGAGGCTTGAGTGAGCAGTTCTTC. The rearrangement uses TRBV10-3 and TRBJ2-1, with 11 positions matching TRBD2. CDR3 length equals 16 residues. Germline V gives CDR1 ENHRY, CDR2 SYGVKD. V trimming: 0 bases; J trimming: 9 bases; junction bases outside the gene matches: 7.

On this clone: In the same sample, other DNA sequences code for this CDR3. The chain recombines TRBV7-9 with TRBJ2-1, with D uncertain. The germline V and J ends were trimmed by 2 bases and 8 bases, with 7 bases remaining between them. Per germline, CDR1 SEHNR and CDR2 FQNEAQ (reference sequence). This CDR3 spans 12 amino acids. CDR3 sequence (DNA): TGTGCCAGCAGCTTATCCCGGCATGAGCAGTTCTTC. Its protein product is CASSLSRHEQFF.

V and J are TRBV28 and TRBJ2-3; TRBD2 is a possible D gene (5 bases). The CDR3 is made up of 13 amino acids. V dropped 5 bases and J dropped 6 bases, with 12 bases sitting between them. The germline gives CDR1 MDHEN, CDR2 SYDVKM. The CDR3: CASSTTWTDTQYF. DNA for the CDR3: TGTGCCAGCAGTACCACGTGGACTGATACGCAGTATTTT.

V is TRBV6-4 and J is TRBJ2-2; D might be TRBD2 (5 bases). This CDR3 comprises 15 residues. The V gene lost 9 bases and the J gene lost 1 base, with 15 bases spanning the gap. CDR1 and CDR2 (germline): MRHNA, SNTAGT. CDR3 nucleotide sequence: TGTGCCAGATTGGGGAGCCGGAAGAACACCGGGGAGCTGTTTTTT. Translation: CARLGSRKNTGELFF.

The rearrangement links TRBV6-4 to TRBJ2-7; D gene uncertain. This CDR3 is built from 11 residues. V lost 8 bases to trimming and J lost 3 bases, with 8 bases between them. CDR1 is MRHNA and CDR2 is SNTAGT in the germline V gene. The CDR3 region has the DNA TGTGCCAGCTTACGGTACTACGAGCAGTACTTC. Translation: CASLRYYEQYF.

Details on this clone: Other DNA sequences from this sample encode an identical CDR3 as well. In DNA, the CDR3 is TGTGCCAGCAGCGCAGGGGGGCAGCCCCAGCATTTT. Its translation is CASSAGGQPQHF. The rearrangement uses TRBV9 and TRBJ1-5, with 7 bases aligning to TRBD1. The CDR3 is 12 residues long. The junction had 1 base not matched to a gene; V was cut back by 3 bases and J by 7 bases. CDR1 is SGDLS, CDR2 YYNGEE, per germline.

This sequence joins TRBV6-4 and TRBJ1-2, with unresolved D. CDR1 and CDR2 (germline): MRHNA, SNTAGT. CDR3 length equals 13 residues. V was clipped by 2 bases and J by 7 bases, with 11 bases between them. The CDR3 protein is CASSDPEESGYTF. The CDR3 region has the DNA TGTGCCAGCAGTGACCCGGAAGAAAGTGGCTACACCTTC.

The chain couples TRBV28 to TRBJ1-1; 8 bases map to TRBD1. The ends lost 3 bases at V and 3 bases at J; junction bases unmatched: 12. Germline V CDR1 and CDR2: MDHEN, SYDVKM. This CDR3 has 17 residues. The CDR3 protein is CASSFLQQGGLDTEAFF. For the CDR3, the DNA is TGTGCCAGCAGTTTCCTGCAACAGGGGGGGTTGGACACTGAAGCTTTCTTT.

A remark on this clone: Distinct nucleotide sequences in the sample also encode this CDR3. As DNA, the CDR3 is TGTGCCAGCAGCTTTGGACAGGGTGAGACCGGGGAGCTGTTTTTT. Protein: CASSFGQGETGELFF. The V gene is TRBV11-3, the J gene TRBJ2-2; 8 bases fit TRBD1. Germline V gives CDR1 SGHNT, CDR2 YENEEA. The CDR3 is made up of 15 amino acids. With V trimmed by 3 bases and J by 5 bases, 5 bases remained unmatched. Using reference TRBV11-3 and TRBJ2-2 for the parts outside the CDR3, the full variable domain is EAGVVQSPRYKIIEKKQPVAFWCNPISGHNTLYWYLQNLGQGPELLIRYENEEAVDDSQLPKDRFSAERLKGVDSTLKIQPAELGDSAVYLCASSFGQGETGELFFGEGSRLTVL.

The chain combines TRBV5-6 with TRBJ1-5; no definite D call. The CDR3 consists of 12 residues. Germline CDR1 is SGHDT and CDR2 is YYEEEE. The ends were cut back, 0 bases at V and 8 bases at J, with 6 bases in the middle. The CDR3: CASSLGTKPQHF. DNA for the CDR3: TGTGCCAGCAGCTTGGGAACGAAGCCCCAGCATTTT.

The chain combines TRBV28 with TRBJ2-2, with a possible D match to TRBD1 (5 bases). Germline loops: CDR1 MDHEN, CDR2 SYDVKM. There are 13 residues in the CDR3. V was trimmed by 5 bases and J by 7 bases, leaving 11 bases between them. The CDR3 DNA reads TGTGCCAGCAGTGCTTACCAGGGCGGGGAGCTGTTTTTT. Residues: CASSAYQGGELFF.

A remark on this clone: In the same sample, other DNA sequences code for this CDR3. The chain carries TRBV5-1 and TRBJ1-5; 9 bases agree with TRBD1. CDR3 size: 14 residues. With 1 base clipped from V and 6 bases from J, the junction kept 2 bases outside the gene matches. Germline-derived CDR1 and CDR2 are SGHRS and YFSETQ. As DNA, the CDR3 is TGCGCCAGCAGCTTGCGACAGGGGGGTCAGCCCCAGCATTTT. It codes for CASSLRQGGQPQHF. The full variable domain, completed using reference TRBV5-1 and TRBJ1-5, is KAGVTQTPRYLIKTRGQQVTLSCSPISGHRSVSWYQQTPGQGLQFLFEYFSETQRNKGNFPGRFSGRQFSNSRSEMNVSTLELGDSALYLCASSLRQGGQPQHFGDGTRLSIL.